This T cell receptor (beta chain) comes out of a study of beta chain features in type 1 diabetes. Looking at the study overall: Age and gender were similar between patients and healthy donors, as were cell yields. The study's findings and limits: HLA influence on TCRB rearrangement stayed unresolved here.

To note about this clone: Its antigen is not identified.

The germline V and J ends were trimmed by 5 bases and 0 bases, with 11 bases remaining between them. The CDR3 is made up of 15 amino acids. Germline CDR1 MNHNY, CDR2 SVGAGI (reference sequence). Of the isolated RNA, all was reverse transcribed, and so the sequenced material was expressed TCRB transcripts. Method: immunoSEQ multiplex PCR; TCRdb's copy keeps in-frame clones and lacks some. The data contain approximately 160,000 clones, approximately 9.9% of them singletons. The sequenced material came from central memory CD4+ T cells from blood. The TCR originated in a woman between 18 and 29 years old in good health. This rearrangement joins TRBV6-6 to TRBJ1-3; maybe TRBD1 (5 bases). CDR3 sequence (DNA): TGTGCCAGCAGTCTACAGGACCACTCTGGAAACACCATATATTTT. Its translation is CASSLQDHSGNTIYF.